Below, 31 T cell receptor beta chains from the same sample are listed, as sequenced in a study of vaccination effects on CD4 cells after COVID-19 (dated 2022 in TCRdb). After around 10 days of culture, CD4+ T cells were isolated with the EasySep CD4+ T cell isolation kit. PCR-confirmed SARS-CoV-2 infection had occurred in convalescent patients between March and December 2020, before the Alpha, Beta and Delta variants emerged in the United States. Each participant got two doses of an mRNA SARS-CoV-2 vaccine, either BNT162b2 or mRNA-1273. The method behind the library was the immunoSEQ multiplex PCR assay. Sourced from immuneACCESS, this table was stored by TCRdb with only in-frame sequences that have V and J called. A share of the clones is absent; for the studies checked, an unresolved V gene accounts for under half, and the remainder has no known explanation. This sample holds some 40,000 clones; over 60% were observed only once. In total, the top ten clones hold roughly 3.5% of the sample.

Their cognate antigens are unknown. The sample here was CD4+ T cells from PBMCs cultured without peptide, taken after COVID-19 vaccination. The receptors here all came from a human donor who had a prior SARS-CoV-2 infection.

V usage is TRBV5-4 and J usage is TRBJ2-1; TRBD1 or TRBD2 may be the D gene (5 bases each). CDR1 and CDR2 from the germline V gene are SGHNT and YYREEE (reference sequence). Trimming shortened V by 3 bases and J by 3 bases, and 22 bases separated the two germline ends. This CDR3 comprises 18 residues. CDR3 sequence: CASSYFLGPGQNYNEQFF. CDR3 nucleotides: TGTGCCAGCAGCTATTTTCTGGGACCGGGGCAAAACTACAATGAGCAGTTCTTC.

V gene TRBV10-3 combines with J gene TRBJ1-2; D remains unclear. The CDR3 spans 14 residues. Deletions cut 3 bases from V and 4 bases from J, with 12 bases between. The V gene's germline CDR1 is ENHRY and CDR2 SYGVKD. Here the CDR3 reads CAISDGAFGYGYTF. CDR3 bases: TGTGCCATCAGTGATGGCGCTTTTGGCTATGGCTACACCTTC.

This clone was seen a handful of times. The chain combines TRBV9 with TRBJ1-2, with D unresolved. V gave up 3 bases and J gave up 5 bases, with 14 bases separating them. Germline CDR1 and CDR2: SGDLS and YYNGEE. The CDR3 spans 14 residues. As DNA, the CDR3 is TGTGCCAGCAGCGCTTCCATGGCCCTTTATGGCTACACCTTC. It translates to CASSASMALYGYTF.

The CDR3 region is CSVEEKGGSPLHF. DNA for the CDR3: TGCAGCGTTGAAGAAAAGGGAGGTTCACCCCTCCACTTT. This rearrangement joins TRBV29-1 to TRBJ1-6; D is uncertain. In germline, CDR1 is SQVTM, CDR2 ANQGSEA. The CDR3 is made up of 13 amino acids. The V end was cut by 0 bases, the J end by 9 bases, with 9 bases between.

This clone was found a few times. This sequence joins TRBV6-5 and TRBJ2-3; D gene ambiguous. This CDR3 region has 14 residues. Germline lookup yields CDR1 MNHEY and CDR2 SVGAGI. The V gene lost 2 bases and the J gene lost 1 base, with 7 bases spanning the gap. The CDR3 loop is CASSYKGGTDTQYF. The CDR3 bases are TGTGCCAGCAGTTACAAGGGTGGCACAGATACGCAGTATTTT.

The chain joins TRBV7-9 to TRBJ1-1; 8 bases match TRBD1. The CDR3 is made up of 13 amino acids. The germline gives CDR1 SEHNR, CDR2 FQNEAQ (reference sequence). After removal of 5 bases from V and 4 bases from J, the junction contained 3 bases not matched to a gene. CDR3 DNA: TGTGCCAGCAGCGGACAGGGTGGCACTGAAGCTTTCTTT. The encoded protein is CASSGQGGTEAFF.

The rearrangement links TRBV24-1 to TRBJ2-3; the D is unclear. V was trimmed by 1 base and J by 3 bases, leaving 13 bases between them. CDR1 is KGHDR and CDR2 is SFDVKD in the germline V gene. This CDR3 region has 16 residues. CDR3 sequence reads: CATSDFPNTLTDTQYF. CDR3 coding DNA: TGTGCCACCAGTGATTTCCCTAATACTTTAACAGATACGCAGTATTTT.

The CDR3 coding sequence is TGTGCCAGCAGCTTCAAAGATACGCAGTATTTT. It specifies CASSFKDTQYF. This chain connects TRBV7-9 to TRBJ2-3; D unresolved. The CDR3 is 11 amino acids. Trimming removed 3 bases from V and 5 bases from J, with 3 bases in between. Germline V gene sequence: CDR1 SEHNR, CDR2 FQNEAQ (reference sequence).

The chain couples TRBV5-1 to TRBJ2-3; possibly TRBD1 for D (5 bases). Between the trimmed V and J ends, which lost 4 bases and 6 bases, there was a span of 24 bases. Germline values: CDR1 SGHRS, CDR2 YFSETQ. This CDR3 comprises 17 residues. CDR3: CASSPGVRTTSHDTQYF. DNA for the CDR3: TGCGCCAGCAGCCCTGGTGTCAGGACAACTTCCCACGATACGCAGTATTTT.

The chain's CDR3 is CASSSGANQPQHF. In nucleotides, the CDR3 is TGTGCCAGCAGCTCGGGGGCGAATCAGCCCCAGCATTTT. The chain couples TRBV9 to TRBJ1-5, with D tentatively TRBD1 (6 bases). Per the germline V gene, CDR1 is SGDLS and CDR2 is YYNGEE. V lost 4 bases and J lost 4, with 9 bases in between. There are 13 residues in the CDR3.

The chain couples TRBV4-3 to TRBJ2-7, with 9 bases aligning to TRBD1. Germline V gene data show CDR1 as LGHNA and CDR2 as YSLEER. V shed 4 bases and J 5 bases; nucleotides not matched to a gene: 21. The CDR3 extends over 19 amino acids. CDR3 nucleotides: TGCGCCAGCAGCCTCCTATATATGGGAACCGGGACAGGGTCCCACGAGCAGTACTTC. Amino acid sequence: CASSLLYMGTGTGSHEQYF.

This chain links TRBV7-8 with TRBJ1-1, with 7 bases lining up with TRBD1. With V trimmed by 2 bases and J by 1 base, 4 bases remained unmatched. Germline assignment: CDR1 SGHVS and CDR2 FQNEAQ. This CDR3 contains 15 residues. The CDR3 DNA reads as TGTGCCAGCAGCTTAATACGGACAGGGAACACTGAAGCTTTCTTT. Its protein is CASSLIRTGNTEAFF.

The CDR3 region is CASSLKGVTEAFF. CDR3 nucleotides: TGTGCCAGCAGCTTGAAGGGGGTCACTGAAGCTTTCTTT. The chain combines TRBV7-3 with TRBJ1-1; TRBD1 might be the D (6 bases). This CDR3 is built from 13 residues. The V and J ends lost 3 bases and 4 bases respectively, with 9 bases between them. The V gene's germline CDR1 is SGHTA and CDR2 FQGTGA.

The genes are TRBV5-1 and TRBJ2-7; no definite D call. Germline values: CDR1 SGHRS, CDR2 YFSETQ. The CDR3 extends over 13 amino acids. V was cut by 3 bases and J by 1 base, with 8 bases left in between. The CDR3 protein is CASSSFGSYEQYF. For the CDR3, the DNA is TGCGCCAGCAGCTCGTTTGGATCCTACGAGCAGTACTTC.

The chain carries TRBV4-3 and TRBJ2-7; perhaps TRBD2 as D (6 bases). Germline lookup yields CDR1 LGHNA and CDR2 YSLEER. The CDR3 has 13 amino acids. Trimming removed 0 bases at V and 6 bases at J, with 9 bases between. The CDR3 is CASSQDLGGEQYF. DNA for the CDR3: TGCGCCAGCAGCCAAGATCTGGGAGGCGAGCAGTACTTC.

The rearrangement joins TRBV7-8 to TRBJ1-1, with 9 bases matching TRBD1. This CDR3 has 13 amino acids. Per germline, CDR1 SGHVS and CDR2 FQNEAQ. The V and J ends lost 6 bases and 3 bases, in that order; junction bases with no gene match: 2. CDR3 region: CASSRDRDTEAFF. CDR3 in DNA: TGTGCCAGCAGTCGGGACAGGGACACTGAAGCTTTCTTT.

V and J are TRBV24-1 and TRBJ2-1; 7 nucleotides align to TRBD2. Germline V gene lookup returns CDR1 KGHDR and CDR2 SFDVKD. V shed 7 bases and J 4 bases; nucleotides not matched to a gene: 12. CDR3 length: 16 residues. CDR3 region: CATRGSGITKYNEQFF. The CDR3 nucleotides read TGTGCCACCAGAGGAAGCGGGATCACGAAGTACAATGAGCAGTTCTTC.

This chain joins TRBV11-2 and TRBJ2-1; 10 positions agree with TRBD1. V was pared by 4 bases and J by 4 bases, with 4 bases of the junction left unmatched. The CDR3 loop spans 15 amino acids. Germline V gene sequence: CDR1 SGHAT, CDR2 FQNNGV. This chain's CDR3 is CASSSGTGAYNEQFF. In nucleotides, the CDR3 is TGTGCCAGCAGCTCCGGGACAGGGGCGTACAATGAGCAGTTCTTC.

This rearrangement joins TRBV5-1 to TRBJ1-2, with D possibly being TRBD1 (5 bases). The V gene lost 0 bases and the J gene lost 6 bases, with 9 bases spanning the gap. The CDR3 contains 13 residues. Germline V gene lookup returns CDR1 SGHRS and CDR2 YFSETQ. CDR3 nucleotides: TGCGCCAGCAGCTTGGCAGAAGGGGATGGCTACACCTTC. Its protein product is CASSLAEGDGYTF.

This clone was seen more than once but under ten times. This rearrangement joins TRBV7-3 to TRBJ2-3; tentative D call: TRBD2 (5 bases). Trimming pared 5 bases from V and 5 bases from J, leaving 11 bases between. The CDR3 has 13 residues. Germline assignment: CDR1 SGHTA and CDR2 FQGTGA. In nucleotides, the CDR3 is TGTGCCAGCAGCCCCCTCGGGGAAGATACGCAGTATTTT. Translated, it gives CASSPLGEDTQYF.

The chain is built from TRBV6-5 and TRBJ1-6; no clear D. This CDR3 region has 14 residues. V shed 5 bases and J shed 11 bases, with 16 bases lying between them. Germline lookup yields CDR1 MNHEY and CDR2 SVGAGI. CDR3 nucleotides: TGTGCCAGCAGTACCAAGACGGGAGGTACACCCCTCCACTTT. Translating it yields CASSTKTGGTPLHF.

On this clone: One end of the junction fails to match germline, which may point to a read error. This sequence joins TRBV10-3 and TRBJ2-2; D unresolved. The CDR3 totals 13 residues. CDR1 and CDR2 (germline): ENHRY, SYGVKD. The CDR3 DNA follows: TGTGCCATCAAGGACGCGAACGCCGGGGAGCTGTTTTTT. Translating gives CAIKDANAGELFF.

The chain has TRBV4-3 and TRBJ2-1; either TRBD1 or TRBD2 may supply D (6 bases each). The germline gives CDR1 LGHNA, CDR2 YSLEER. Trimming removed 0 bases at V and 7 bases at J, with 13 bases between. The CDR3 extends over 15 amino acids. The chain's CDR3 is CASSQDRGQINEQFF. In nucleotides, the CDR3 is TGCGCCAGCAGCCAAGATCGGGGGCAGATAAATGAGCAGTTCTTC.

The V and J genes are TRBV14 and TRBJ1-2; D gene uncertain. V was cut by 0 bases and J by 7 bases, with 6 bases left in between. The CDR3 has 12 residues. Germline-derived CDR1 and CDR2 are SGHDN and FVKESK. The CDR3 DNA is TGTGCCAGCAGCCAAGATCCCCGTGGCTACACCTTC. This encodes CASSQDPRGYTF.

This clone was seen only a few times. V usage is TRBV7-2 and J usage is TRBJ1-6; the D gene is possibly TRBD1 (6 bases). The CDR3 is made up of 14 amino acids. CDR1 and CDR2 from the germline V gene are SGHTA and FQGNSA. V lost 7 bases and J 4 bases, leaving 11 bases between the germline ends. The CDR3 coding sequence is TGTGCCAGCACCCAGGACAGATATAATTCACCCCTCCACTTT. The encoded protein is CASTQDRYNSPLHF. The complete variable domain, with remaining parts taken from reference TRBV7-2 and TRBJ1-6, reads GAGVSQSPSNKVTEKGKDVELRCDPISGHTALYWYRQSLGQGLEFLIYFQGNSAPDKSGLPSDRFSAERTGGSVSTLTIQRTQQEDSAVYLCASTQDRYNSPLHFGNGTRLTVT.

The table lists this clone with a count of one. J is TRBJ2-3 and V is TRBV6-5; TRBD1 agrees at 10 bases. V shed 7 bases and J 2 bases; nucleotides not matched to a gene: 6. CDR3 length: 15 amino acids. Germline CDR1 is MNHEY and CDR2 is SVGAGI. DNA for the CDR3: TGTGCCAGCAACCGACAGGGGGCTTTCACAGATACGCAGTATTTT. Translation gives CASNRQGAFTDTQYF.

CDR3: CASSSISGRARSQYF. CDR3 nucleotides: TGTGCCAGCAGCTCCATTAGCGGGAGGGCCCGTTCGCAGTATTTT. The rearrangement uses TRBV11-2 and TRBJ2-3; TRBD2 matches at 11 bases. V lost 4 bases to trimming and J lost 10 bases; unmatched junction nucleotides: 10. There are 15 residues in the CDR3. Germline CDR1 is SGHAT and CDR2 is FQNNGV.

This clone turned up a few times. CDR3 sequence reads: CASSLHRPSGGGDTQYF. The CDR3 DNA sequence: TGTGCCAGCAGCCTACACCGGCCTAGCGGGGGAGGAGATACGCAGTATTTT. The V and J genes are TRBV7-2 and TRBJ2-3, with 10 bases lining up with TRBD2. J gave up 5 bases and V 5 bases, and 13 bases lay outside the gene matches. The length of the CDR3 is 17 residues. Germline V gene data show CDR1 as SGHTA and CDR2 as FQGNSA.

The chain combines TRBV10-3 with TRBJ2-2, with TRBD1 matching over 7 bases. CDR1 and CDR2 from the germline V gene are ENHRY and SYGVKD. Trimming cost V 0 bases and J 5 bases; bases outside gene matches: 3. This CDR3 is built from 15 residues. The DNA of the CDR3 is TGTGCCATCAGTGAGTCGGTGACAGGGACCGGGGAGCTGTTTTTT. It codes for CAISESVTGTGELFF.

The rearrangement joins TRBV19 to TRBJ1-1; D remains unclear. This CDR3 spans 12 amino acids. The V end lost 2 bases, the J end lost 6 bases, and 7 bases lay between the germline ends. Germline values: CDR1 LNHDA, CDR2 SQIVND (reference sequence). This chain's CDR3 is CASSIRFSEAFF. The CDR3 nucleotides read TGTGCCAGTAGTATACGTTTCTCTGAAGCTTTCTTT.

The V call is TRBV11-2, the J call TRBJ1-5; 9 nucleotides line up with TRBD1. Germline V gives CDR1 SGHAT, CDR2 FQNNGV. The CDR3 has 13 residues. After removal of 5 bases from V and 5 bases from J, the junction contained 1 base not matched to a gene. The CDR3 loop reads CASSRDRDQPQHF. CDR3 sequence (DNA): TGTGCCAGCAGCCGGGACAGGGATCAGCCCCAGCATTTT.